This record covers a single T cell receptor beta chain. This sample is drawn from a study of blood T cell repertoires in COVID-19. About the study: Samples taken during acute and convalescent COVID-19 were collected in the United States, Italy and Spain. PBMCs, B-cell-depleted T cells, or T cells were the source of the cDNA or gDNA that made up the material.

In the original processing: Counts of nucleated cells, estimated from reference gene primer amplification, were obtained. TCRdb's copy holds only in-frame clones and misses some; the assay was immunoSEQ multiplex PCR. The V and J calls and clone size were taken over from that table, and D and trimming were inferred from the DNA. The data show under 200,000 clones, about four fifths seen once. Germline CDR1 reads KGHSH; CDR2 reads LQKENI. The CDR3 contains 16 residues. V gave up 3 bases and J gave up 2 bases; unmatched junction bases: 6. The TCR comes from a human donor with acute or convalescent COVID-19. The donor label of this sample is uncertain. Sample: peripheral blood. This chain links TRBV18 with TRBJ1-3; 8 bases are a match to TRBD1. The DNA of the CDR3 is TGTGCCAGCTCACCGTTGACAGGGGACACTGGAAACACCATATATTTT. Its protein is CASSPLTGDTGNTIYF.